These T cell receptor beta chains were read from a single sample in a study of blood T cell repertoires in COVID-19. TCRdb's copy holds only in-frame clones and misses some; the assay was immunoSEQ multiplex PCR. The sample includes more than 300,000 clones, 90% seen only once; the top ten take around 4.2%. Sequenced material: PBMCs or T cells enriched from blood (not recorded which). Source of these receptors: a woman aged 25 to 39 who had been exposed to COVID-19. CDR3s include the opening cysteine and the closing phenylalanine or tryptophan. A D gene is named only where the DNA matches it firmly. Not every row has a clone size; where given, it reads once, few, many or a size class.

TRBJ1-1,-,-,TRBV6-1,CASSDVDAAFF,TGTGCCAGCAGTGACGTAGATGCCGCTTTCTTT
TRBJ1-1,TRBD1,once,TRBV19,CATLSRGLEAFF,TGTGCCACTCTTTCGAGGGGGCTTGAAGCTTTCTTT
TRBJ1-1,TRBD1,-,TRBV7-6,CASSSDRDTEAFF,TGTGCCAGCAGCTCAGACAGGGACACTGAAGCTTTCTTT
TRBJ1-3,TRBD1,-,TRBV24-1,CATSDLVGPGQATTNTIYF,TGTGCCACCAGTGATTTGGTAGGGCCGGGACAGGCAACGACAAACACCATATATTTT
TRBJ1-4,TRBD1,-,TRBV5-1,CASSFRQGDGTNEKLFF,TGCGCCAGCAGCTTCCGACAGGGGGATGGCACTAATGAAAAACTGTTTTTT
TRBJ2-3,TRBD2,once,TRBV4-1,CASSPLAGEPSDTQYF,TGCGCCAGCAGCCCCCTAGCGGGGGAGCCTTCAGATACGCAGTATTTT
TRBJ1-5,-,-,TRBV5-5,CASSPQGYSNQPQHF,TGTGCCAGCAGCCCCCAGGGGTATAGCAATCAGCCCCAGCATTTT
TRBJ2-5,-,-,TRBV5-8,CASSQGETQYF,TGTGCCAGCAGCCAGGGGGAGACCCAGTACTTC
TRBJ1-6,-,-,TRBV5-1,CASRLTVTYNSPLHF,TGCGCCAGCAGATTGACAGTTACCTATAATTCACCCCTCCACTTT
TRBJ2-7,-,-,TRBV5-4,CASSLGGRDYEQYF,TGTGCCAGCAGCTTGGGTGGCAGGGACTACGAGCAGTACTTC
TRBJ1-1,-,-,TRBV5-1,CASSSTEGPVEAFF,TGCGCCAGCAGCTCGACAGAAGGTCCTGTTGAAGCTTTCTTT
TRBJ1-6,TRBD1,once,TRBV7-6,CASSPTGQGNSPLHF,TGTGCCAGCAGCCCAACCGGACAGGGGAATTCACCCCTCCACTTT
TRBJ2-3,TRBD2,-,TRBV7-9,CASSRLAASGTTDTQYF,TGTGCCAGCAGCCGCTTGGCGGCTAGCGGCACCACAGATACGCAGTATTTT
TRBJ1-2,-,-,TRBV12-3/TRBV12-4,CASSSRVGGYTF,TGTGCCAGCAGCTCCAGGGTTGGTGGCTACACCTTC
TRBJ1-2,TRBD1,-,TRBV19,CASRTGDGYTF,TGTGCCAGTAGGACAGGGGATGGCTACACCTTC
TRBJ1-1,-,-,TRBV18,CASSPRMLDSWGGYTEAFF,TGTGCCAGCTCACCACGGATGCTAGACTCCTGGGGGGGTTACACTGAAGCTTTCTTT
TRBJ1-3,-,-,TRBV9,CASSVQGLSGNTIYF,TGTGCCAGCAGCGTACAAGGACTCTCTGGAAACACCATATATTTT
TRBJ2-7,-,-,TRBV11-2,CASSLVGAGEQYF,TGTGCCAGCAGCTTAGTGGGGGCTGGTGAGCAGTACTTC
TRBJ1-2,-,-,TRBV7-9,CASSSSGTPNRGYTF,TGTGCCAGCAGCTCCTCCGGGACACCAAACAGGGGCTACACCTTC
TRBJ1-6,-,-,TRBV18,CASSPGGDSPLHF,TGTGCCAGCTCACCGGGGGGTGATTCACCCCTCCACTTT
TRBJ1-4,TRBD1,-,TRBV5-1,CASGTGEYEKLFF,TGCGCCAGTGGGACAGGGGAATACGAAAAACTGTTTTTT
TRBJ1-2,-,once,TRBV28,CASTPGGSGYTF,TGTGCCAGCACCCCTGGGGGGAGTGGCTACACCTTC
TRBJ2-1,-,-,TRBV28,CASSLRNEQFF,TGTGCCAGCAGTTTGCGCAATGAGCAGTTCTTC
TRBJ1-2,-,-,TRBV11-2,CASSSRQRSRSGYTF,TGTGCCAGCAGCAGTCGACAAAGGTCAAGGTCGGGCTACACCTTC
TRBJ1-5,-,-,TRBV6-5,CASSAGTSNQPQHF,TGTGCCAGCAGCGCCGGGACAAGCAATCAGCCCCAGCATTTT
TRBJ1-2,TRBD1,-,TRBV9,CASSVGATGERNGYTF,TGTGCCAGCAGCGTAGGAGCCACAGGGGAAAGGAATGGCTACACCTTC
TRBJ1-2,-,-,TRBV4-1,CASRQGFSYGYTF,TGCGCCAGCAGACAGGGTTTTTCCTATGGCTACACCTTC
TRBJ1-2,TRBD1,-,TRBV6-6,CASSYSRGQSYGYTF,TGTGCCAGCAGTTACTCCAGGGGGCAGAGCTATGGCTACACCTTC
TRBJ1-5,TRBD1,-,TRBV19,CASSDRVRRRHSNQPQHF,TGTGCCAGTAGTGACAGGGTGAGGCGTCGCCATAGCAATCAGCCCCAGCATTTT
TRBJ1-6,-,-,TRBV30,CAWSAGVNSPLHF,TGTGCCTGGAGTGCAGGGGTCAATTCACCCCTCCACTTT
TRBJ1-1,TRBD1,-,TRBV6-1,CASSERGDRAEAFF,TGTGCCAGCAGTGAAAGGGGGGACAGGGCTGAAGCTTTCTTT
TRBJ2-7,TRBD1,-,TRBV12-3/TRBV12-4,CASSIQGDNEQYF,TGTGCCAGCAGTATTCAGGGGGACAACGAGCAGTACTTC